This is a list of T cell receptor beta chains from one sample in a study of tumor-infiltrating lymphocytes in localized non-small cell lung cancer. TCRdb's copy holds only in-frame clones and misses some; the assay was immunoSEQ multiplex PCR. In the table there are 13,000 or so clones, 79% of which are singletons. Sequencing was carried out using lung tumor tissue. The origin of the receptors is a human donor with non-small cell lung cancer. Each CDR3 is given with its conserved first and last residue. D genes are given only for firm matches. The size of a clone is reported for some rows only, either as once, few or many, or as a class for expanded clones.

size,J,D,length,V,CDR3,DNA
NA,TRBJ2-7,TRBD2,16,TRBV7-8,CASSLVVLASGREQYF,TGTGCCAGCAGCTTAGTTGTATTGGCTAGCGGGAGAGAGCAGTACTTC
NA,TRBJ1-1,NA,11,TRBV20-1,CSVKGGTEAFF,TGCAGTGTCAAGGGGGGGACTGAAGCTTTCTTT
NA,TRBJ2-5,NA,11,TRBV29-1,CSVVTAETQYF,TGCAGCGTTGTTACAGCGGAGACCCAGTACTTC
once,TRBJ2-3,NA,14,TRBV7-2,CASTPGGSTDTQYF,TGTGCCAGCACGCCTGGGGGGAGCACAGATACGCAGTATTTT
NA,TRBJ1-5,NA,14,TRBV6-5,CASRLTGLDQPQHF,TGTGCCAGCAGACTGACGGGACTTGATCAGCCCCAGCATTTT
NA,TRBJ2-2,NA,14,TRBV6-1,CASSGATDTGELFF,TGTGCCAGCAGTGGAGCAACTGACACCGGGGAGCTGTTTTTT
NA,TRBJ1-5,NA,15,TRBV15,CATSEKVLSNQPQHF,TGTGCCACCAGCGAAAAGGTTCTTAGCAATCAGCCCCAGCATTTT
NA,TRBJ1-1,TRBD1,12,TRBV6-5,CASSPGGDEAFF,TGTGCCAGCAGCCCAGGGGGAGATGAAGCTTTCTTT
NA,TRBJ2-3,NA,13,TRBV7-9,CASSLVGGNTQYF,TGTGCCAGCAGCTTAGTCGGGGGAAATACGCAGTATTTT
NA,TRBJ1-2,NA,15,TRBV4-3,CASSQDRQLGYGYTF,TGCGCCAGCAGCCAAGATAGGCAACTAGGGTATGGCTACACCTTC
few,TRBJ2-7,NA,12,TRBV14,CASSQRTFRRYF,TGTGCCAGCAGCCAAAGGACTTTTCGGAGGTACTTC
NA,TRBJ1-1,NA,15,TRBV4-1,CASSPMVQGATEAFF,TGCGCCAGCAGCCCGATGGTGCAGGGTGCCACTGAAGCTTTCTTT
NA,TRBJ1-3,NA,14,TRBV25-1,CASSEWGKRNTIYF,TGTGCCAGCAGTGAATGGGGCAAGAGAAACACCATATATTTT
NA,TRBJ2-3,NA,14,TRBV5-4,CATATAASTDTQYF,TGTGCCACAGCCACGGCAGCTAGCACAGATACGCAGTATTTT